This TCR beta chain came from a study of shared clonotypes between healthy human individuals. Some clones are missing from TCRdb's copy, which holds only in-frame ones; the method was immunoSEQ multiplex PCR. The table includes about 2.4 million clones, 80% to 95% detected once. V was pared by 0 bases and J by 12 bases, with 13 bases between. Germline values: CDR1 SGHRS, CDR2 YFSETQ. The CDR3 runs to 13 residues. The sequence was obtained from a man younger than 35 in good health. Some clones in this sample may be carry-over from other donors' samples. Source material: naive CD4+ T cells from PBMCs. The subset denotes: CD45RA+ positively selected. This chain links TRBV5-1 with TRBJ2-1, with D hard to call. CDR3 protein: CASSLEDLKGQFF. The CDR3 DNA reads as TGCGCCAGCAGCTTGGAGGACCTCAAGGGGCAGTTCTTC.